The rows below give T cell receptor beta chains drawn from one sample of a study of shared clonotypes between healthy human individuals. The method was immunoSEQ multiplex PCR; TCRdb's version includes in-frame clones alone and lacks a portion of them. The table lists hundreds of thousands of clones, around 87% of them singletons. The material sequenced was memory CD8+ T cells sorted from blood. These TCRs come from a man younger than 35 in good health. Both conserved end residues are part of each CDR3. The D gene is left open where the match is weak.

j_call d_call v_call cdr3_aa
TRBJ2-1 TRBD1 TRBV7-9 CASSFTDRVGEQFF
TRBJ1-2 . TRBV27 CASRDGYYGYTF
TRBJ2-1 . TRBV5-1 CASSLTRGANEQFF
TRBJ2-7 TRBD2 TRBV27 CASSPRTSGTYEQYF
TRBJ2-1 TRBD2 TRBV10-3 CAIAGGPDEQFF
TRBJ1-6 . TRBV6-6 CASRRDFYSPLHF
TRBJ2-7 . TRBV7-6 CASSPSDSSYEQYF
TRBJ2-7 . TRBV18 CASSPQGVSVDYEQYF
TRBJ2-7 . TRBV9 CASSGLNPLEQYF
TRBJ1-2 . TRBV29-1 CSVEEVRIVNYGYTF
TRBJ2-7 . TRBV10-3 CAISEGGSRGSYEQYF
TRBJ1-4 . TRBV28 CASSGSLAERATNEKLFF
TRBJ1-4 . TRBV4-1 CASSNGDGIRGTNEKLFF
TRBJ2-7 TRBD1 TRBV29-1 CSVTLTGVEQYF
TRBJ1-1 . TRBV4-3 CASSQGRATEAFF
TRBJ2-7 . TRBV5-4 CASSFKGAYEQYF
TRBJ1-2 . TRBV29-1 CSVEENYGYTF
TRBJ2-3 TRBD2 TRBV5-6 CASSGGTSGAIDTQYF
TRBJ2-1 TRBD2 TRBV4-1 CASSFAGDHNEQFF
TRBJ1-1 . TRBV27 CASSLTLNTEAFF